These 11 T cell receptor beta chains were all obtained from the same sample, sequenced in a study of identical twins. In TCRdb, the 5' RACE reads were re-called with MiXCR into one record per CDR3 protein. The sample consists of over 250,000 distinct CDR3 sequences, over 8.5% of them appearing once. This sample also belongs to another study, concerning yellow fever vaccine responses in identical twins.

The material sequenced was CD8+ T cells sorted from blood. These receptors were obtained from a woman aged 18-29 years in good health.

The chain is built from TRBV9 and TRBJ1-1, with 8 bases that match TRBD1. Trimming removed 1 base from V and 8 bases from J; junction bases left unmatched: 1. Germline V lookup: CDR1 SGDLS, CDR2 YYNGEE. The CDR3 spans 12 residues. CDR3 DNA: TGTGCCAGCAGCGTAAGACAGGGGGAAGCTTTCTTT. Amino acids: CASSVRQGEAFF.

This sequence joins TRBV29-1 and TRBJ2-5, with TRBD2 identical over 13 bases. The CDR3 consists of 14 residues. Per the germline V gene, CDR1 is SQVTM and CDR2 is ANQGSEA. V gave up 8 bases and J gave up 7 bases; unmatched junction bases: 10. This chain's CDR3 is CSFGLAGVGGTQYF. Here the CDR3 DNA reads TGCAGCTTTGGACTAGCGGGAGTCGGGGGGACCCAGTACTTC.

This clonotype was detected many times. CDR3 DNA sequence: TGCAGCGCCCTCCCGAGTGGCAATGAGCAGTTCTTC. It specifies CSALPSGNEQFF. The rearrangement links TRBV29-1 to TRBJ2-1; D unresolved. Trimming took off 7 bases at V and 6 bases at J, with 13 bases between the two ends. The germline gives CDR1 SQVTM, CDR2 ANQGSEA. This CDR3 is 12 amino acids long.

This clonotype was counted only a few times. This chain uses TRBV7-2 with TRBJ1-2, with D maybe TRBD1 (6 bases). V was shortened by 1 base and J by 4 bases, with 16 bases between the two germline ends. CDR3 size: 16 residues. Looked up from germline, CDR1 is SGHTA and CDR2 is FQGNSA. CDR3: CASSLELLGASYGYTF. In DNA, the CDR3 is TGTGCCAGCAGCTTAGAACTCCTGGGGGCGAGCTATGGCTACACCTTC.

This clonotype has a handful of counts. The chain carries TRBV20-1 and TRBJ2-1; possible D gene TRBD1, 5 bases. The V gene's germline CDR1 is DFQATT and CDR2 SNEGSKA (reference sequence). The V gene lost 2 bases and the J gene lost 1 base, with 6 bases spanning the gap. This CDR3 spans 13 amino acids. CDR3 in amino acids: CSARQGSYNEQFF. CDR3 DNA: TGCAGTGCTAGACAGGGATCCTACAATGAGCAGTTCTTC.

This clonotype was seen more than once but under ten times. The rearrangement links TRBV6-2 or TRBV6-3 to TRBJ2-1; 8 nucleotides line up with TRBD2. V trimming: 0 bases; J trimming: 0 bases; junction bases outside the gene matches: 7. The germline CDR1 and CDR2 sequences are MNHEY and SVGEGT. This CDR3 contains 18 residues. This CDR3 reads CASSYSIASGSSYNEQFF. CDR3 nucleotide sequence: TGTGCCAGCAGTTACTCGATTGCCAGCGGGAGCTCCTACAATGAGCAGTTCTTC.

The chain joins TRBV6-2 or TRBV6-3 to TRBJ2-7; 7 bases match TRBD1. This CDR3 comprises 16 residues. J gave up 3 bases and V 2 bases, and 10 bases lay outside the gene matches. Germline CDR1 reads MNHEY; CDR2 reads SVGEGT. In nucleotides, the CDR3 is TGTGCCAGCAGTTACAAGGGACAGCGGAGGTACTACGAGCAGTACTTC. This encodes CASSYKGQRRYYEQYF.

This clonotype was seen many times. The chain combines TRBV7-9 with TRBJ2-1; 8 nucleotides line up with TRBD2. Germline-derived CDR1 and CDR2 are SEHNR and FQNEAQ (reference sequence). The CDR3 sequence is 13 residues long. Germline trimming cut 4 bases from V and 9 bases from J; bases unmatched to any gene: 5. CDR3: CASSYGGDAEQFF. The CDR3 DNA sequence: TGTGCCAGCAGCTACGGGGGGGATGCTGAGCAGTTCTTC. Complete variable domain (other parts from reference TRBV7-9 and TRBJ2-1): DTGVSQNPRHKITKRGQNVTFRCDPISEHNRLYWYRQTLGQGPEFLTYFQNEAQLEKSRLLSDRFSAERPKGSFSTLEIQRTEQGDSAMYLCASSYGGDAEQFFGPGTRLTVL.

In its sample, this clonotype was seen many times. The rearrangement uses TRBV14 and TRBJ2-7; 8 nucleotides line up with TRBD2. CDR1 SGHDN and CDR2 FVKESK come from the germline V gene. The ends lost 4 bases at V and 0 bases at J; junction bases unmatched: 5. This CDR3 spans 15 amino acids. The CDR3 reads CASSLIAGYSYEQYF. CDR3 nucleotide sequence: TGTGCCAGCAGCCTAATAGCGGGGTACTCCTACGAGCAGTACTTC.

This clonotype was recorded many times. V and J are TRBV29-1 and TRBJ2-1; TRBD2 matches at 9 bases. The ends lost 6 bases at V and 0 bases at J; junction bases unmatched: 3. Germline V CDR1 and CDR2: SQVTM, ANQGSEA. The CDR3 extends over 14 amino acids. The CDR3 coding sequence is TGCAGCGTGCGTAGCGGGGGCTCCTACAATGAGCAGTTCTTC. The encoded protein is CSVRSGGSYNEQFF.

This clonotype has ten or more counts. This chain joins TRBV29-1 and TRBJ2-7, with 9 bases fitting TRBD1. Germline CDR1 and CDR2: SQVTM and ANQGSEA. This CDR3 is built from 12 residues. The junction had 4 bases not matched to a gene; V was cut back by 8 bases and J by 2 bases. Here the CDR3 reads CSSRDRAYEQYF. As DNA, the CDR3 is TGCAGCTCCCGGGACAGGGCCTACGAGCAGTACTTC.